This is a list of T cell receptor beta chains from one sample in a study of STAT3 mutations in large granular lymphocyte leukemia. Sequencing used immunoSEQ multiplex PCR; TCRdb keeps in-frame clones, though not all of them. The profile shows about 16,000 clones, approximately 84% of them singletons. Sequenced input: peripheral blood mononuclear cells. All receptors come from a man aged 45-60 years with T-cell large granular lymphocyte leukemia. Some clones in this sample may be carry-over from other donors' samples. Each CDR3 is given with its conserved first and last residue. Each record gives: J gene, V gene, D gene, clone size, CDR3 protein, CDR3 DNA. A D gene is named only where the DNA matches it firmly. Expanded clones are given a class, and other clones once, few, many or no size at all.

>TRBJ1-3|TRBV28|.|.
CASSSTGLVGNTIYF
TGTGCCAGCAGTTCCACGGGATTAGTGGGAAACACCATATATTTT
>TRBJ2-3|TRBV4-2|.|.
CASSPDQGSTDTQYF
TGTGCCAGCAGCCCTGATCAGGGGAGCACAGATACGCAGTATTTT
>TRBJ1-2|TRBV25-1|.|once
CASSAYRERGYTF
TGTGCCAGCAGTGCTTACAGGGAGCGCGGCTACACCTTC
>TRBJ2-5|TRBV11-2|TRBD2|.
CASSTRTSPQETQYF
TGTGCCAGCAGCACTAGGACTAGCCCGCAAGAGACCCAGTACTTC
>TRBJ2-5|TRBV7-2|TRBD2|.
CASSYGLAGGPETQYF
TGTGCCAGCAGCTACGGACTAGCGGGGGGGCCAGAGACCCAGTACTTC
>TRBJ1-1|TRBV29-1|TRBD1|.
CSVTGQGAGNTEAFF
TGCAGCGTAACCGGACAGGGGGCCGGAAACACTGAAGCTTTCTTT
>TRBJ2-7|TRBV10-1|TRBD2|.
CASSESGTSGRNEQYF
TGCGCCAGCAGTGAGTCGGGGACTAGCGGGAGGAACGAGCAGTACTTC
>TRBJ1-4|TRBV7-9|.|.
CASSLDPQEKLFF
TGTGCCAGCAGCTTGGATCCGCAGGAAAAACTGTTTTTT
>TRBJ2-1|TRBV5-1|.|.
CASSLVGSGTHEQFF
TGCGCCAGCAGCTTGGTCGGTAGCGGAACCCATGAGCAGTTCTTC
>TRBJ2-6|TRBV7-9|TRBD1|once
CASSATGGANVLTF
TGTGCCAGCAGCGCGACAGGGGGGGCCAACGTCCTGACTTTC
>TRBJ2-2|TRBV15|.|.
CATSRDPGASGGELFF
TGTGCCACCAGCAGAGATCCCGGAGCATCGGGCGGGGAGCTGTTTTTT
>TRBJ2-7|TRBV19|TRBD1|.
CASSPRQGSGRYEQYF
TGTGCCAGTAGTCCCCGACAGGGTTCAGGCCGCTACGAGCAGTACTTC
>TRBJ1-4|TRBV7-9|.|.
CASSLVLGDIEKLFF
TGTGCCAGCAGCTTAGTGTTGGGGGACATTGAAAAACTGTTTTTT
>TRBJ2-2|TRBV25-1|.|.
CASSGRAGELFF
TGTGCCAGCAGTGGAAGGGCAGGGGAGCTGTTTTTT
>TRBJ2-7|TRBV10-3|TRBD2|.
CAISPLGREGLSYEQYF
TGTGCCATCAGCCCCCTGGGACGGGAGGGACTATCCTACGAGCAGTACTTC
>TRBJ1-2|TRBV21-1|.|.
CASSKPGRTYTF
TGTGCCAGCAGCAAGCCGGGGAGGACTTACACCTTC
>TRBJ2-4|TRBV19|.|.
CASSIQGSKNIQYF
TGTGCCAGTAGTATACAGGGGTCAAAAAACATTCAGTACTTC
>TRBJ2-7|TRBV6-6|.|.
CASGDFRAPLRF
TGTGCCAGCGGTGATTTTCGAGCTCCTCTACGCTTC
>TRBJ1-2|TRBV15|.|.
CATSGSGYGYTF
TGTGCCACCAGCGGATCAGGGTACGGCTACACCTTC
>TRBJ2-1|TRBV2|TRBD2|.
CASIGPSGGNEQFF
TGTGCCAGCATAGGACCTAGCGGGGGAAATGAGCAGTTCTTC
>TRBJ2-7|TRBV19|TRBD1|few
CASAGQGASYEQYF
TGTGCCAGTGCGGGGCAGGGGGCGTCCTACGAGCAGTACTTC
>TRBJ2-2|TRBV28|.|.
CASSLITGELFF
TGTGCCAGCAGTTTAATCACCGGGGAGCTGTTTTTT
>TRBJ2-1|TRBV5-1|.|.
CASSSHNNNEQFF
TGCGCCAGCAGCTCGCACAACAACAATGAGCAGTTCTTC
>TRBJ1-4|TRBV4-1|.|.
CASSLGLVGEKLFF
TGCGCCAGCAGCCTTGGACTAGTTGGGGAAAAACTGTTTTTT
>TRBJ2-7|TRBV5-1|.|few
CASSSQGQSSYEQYF
TGCGCCAGCAGCTCCCAGGGGCAGAGCTCCTACGAGCAGTACTTC
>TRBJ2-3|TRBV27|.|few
CASSSRWGTPRYTQYF
TGTGCCAGCAGTTCGCGCTGGGGGACCCCAAGGTATACGCAGTATTTT
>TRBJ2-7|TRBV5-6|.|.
CASSPNIKSGEQYF
TGTGCCAGTAGCCCCAATATTAAATCGGGGGAGCAGTACTTC
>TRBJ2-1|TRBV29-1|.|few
CSVRRGDQGQFF
TGCAGCGTCCGAAGGGGGGACCAGGGGCAGTTCTTC
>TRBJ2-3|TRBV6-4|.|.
CASSEGPTDTQYF
TGTGCCAGCAGTGAGGGACCTACAGATACGCAGTATTTT
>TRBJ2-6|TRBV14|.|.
CASSPHRAGGANVLTF
TGTGCCAGCAGCCCTCACAGGGCAGGTGGGGCCAACGTCCTGACTTTC
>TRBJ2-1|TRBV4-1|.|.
CASSQGTYNEQFF
TGCGCCAGCAGCCAAGGGACTTACAATGAGCAGTTCTTC
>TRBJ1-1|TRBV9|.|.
CASSVVKNTEAFF
TGTGCCAGCAGCGTAGTAAAGAACACTGAAGCTTTCTTT
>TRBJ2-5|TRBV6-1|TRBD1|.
CASSERIEPRPGQGKAQYF
TGTGCCAGCAGTGAGCGTATTGAACCCCGTCCGGGACAGGGTAAGGCCCAGTACTTC
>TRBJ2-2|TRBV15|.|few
CATSRKDFNTGELFF
TGTGCCACCAGCAGAAAGGACTTTAACACCGGGGAGCTGTTTTTT
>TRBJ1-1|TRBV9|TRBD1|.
CASSETGRDTEAFF
TGTGCCAGCAGCGAGACAGGGAGGGACACTGAAGCTTTCTTT
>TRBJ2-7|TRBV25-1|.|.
CASSDSEQYF
TGTGCCAGCAGTGACAGCGAGCAGTACTTC
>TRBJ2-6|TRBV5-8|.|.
CASSLAAPGSGANVLTF
TGTGCCAGCAGCTTGGCGGCGCCCGGCTCTGGGGCCAACGTCCTGACTTTC
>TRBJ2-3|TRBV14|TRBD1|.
CASSQVGIFTGGHTDTQYF
TGTGCCAGCAGCCAAGTAGGGATATTTACAGGGGGACACACAGATACGCAGTATTTT
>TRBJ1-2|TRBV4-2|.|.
CASSQELAGGDYGYTF
TGTGCCAGCAGCCAAGAGCTGGCCGGGGGGGACTATGGCTACACCTTC
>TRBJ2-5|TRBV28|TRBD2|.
CASSFLAGGLETQYF
TGTGCCAGCAGTTTTCTAGCGGGAGGGCTGGAGACCCAGTACTTC
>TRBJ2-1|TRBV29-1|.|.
CSGYGGSYNEQFF
TGCAGCGGTTATGGGGGCTCCTACAATGAGCAGTTCTTC
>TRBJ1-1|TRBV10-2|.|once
CATRFGDTEAFF
TGCGCCACCCGATTTGGGGACACTGAAGCTTTCTTT
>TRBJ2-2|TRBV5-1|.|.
CASSLQGLTNTGELFF
TGCGCCAGCAGCTTACAGGGACTCACGAACACCGGGGAGCTGTTTTTT
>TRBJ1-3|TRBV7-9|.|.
CASSLSHGTGNTIYF
TGTGCCAGCAGCTTAAGTCACGGGACTGGAAACACCATATATTTT
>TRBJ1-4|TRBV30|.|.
CAWSVRGAGEKLFF
TGTGCCTGGAGTGTACGGGGAGCGGGTGAAAAACTGTTTTTT
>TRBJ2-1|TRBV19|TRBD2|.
CASSISGSGQFF
TGTGCCAGTAGTATTAGCGGGAGCGGGCAGTTCTTC
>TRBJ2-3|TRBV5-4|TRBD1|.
CASIAGGTDTQYF
TGTGCCAGCATCGCAGGGGGAACAGATACGCAGTATTTT
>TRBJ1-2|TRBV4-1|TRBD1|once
CASSQEGGQGSGYTF
TGCGCCAGCAGCCAAGAGGGGGGACAGGGGAGCGGCTACACCTTC
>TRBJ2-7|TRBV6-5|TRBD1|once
CASREDRVRYEQYF
TGTGCCAGCAGAGAAGACAGGGTGCGTTACGAGCAGTACTTC
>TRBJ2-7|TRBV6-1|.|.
CASRTGPGTYEQYF
TGTGCCAGCAGAACAGGTCCCGGAACCTACGAGCAGTACTTC
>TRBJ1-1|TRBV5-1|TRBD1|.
CASSFGDREVDTEAFF
TGCGCCAGCAGCTTCGGCGACAGGGAGGTCGACACTGAAGCTTTCTTT
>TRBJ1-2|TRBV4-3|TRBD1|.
CASSQWGQDYYGYTF
TGCGCCAGCAGCCAATGGGGACAGGACTACTATGGCTACACCTTC
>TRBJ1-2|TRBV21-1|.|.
CASSLEDGGPSYTF
TGTGCCAGCAGCCTAGAGGATGGGGGGCCAAGCTACACCTTC
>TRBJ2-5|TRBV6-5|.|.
CASSPWLLQETQYF
TGTGCCAGCTCGCCCTGGCTCCTTCAAGAGACCCAGTACTTC
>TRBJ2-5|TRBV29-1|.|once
CSVEEGGKTQYF
TGCAGCGTTGAAGAAGGGGGTAAGACCCAGTACTTC